This TCR beta chain was captured by sequencing in a study of breast tumors, draining lymph nodes, adjacent tissues. TCRdb processed the multiplex PCR reads anew with MiXCR; each CDR3 protein has one entry. The data hold 50,000 to 75,000 distinct CDR3 sequences, with 57% observed a single time. CDR1 is SNHLY, CDR2 FYNNEI, per germline. The CDR3 runs 12 residues. The germline V and J ends were trimmed by 7 bases and 0 bases, with 6 bases remaining between them. A few counts support this clonotype. This TCR was recovered from a female donor with breast cancer. Some clones in this sample may be carry-over from other donors' samples. What was sequenced was breast tumor tissue. J is TRBJ1-2 and V is TRBV2; no definite D call. For the CDR3, the DNA is TGTGCCAGCACGGCGGCTAACTATGGCTACACCTTC. Protein sequence: CASTAANYGYTF. The whole variable domain, filled in from reference TRBV2 and TRBJ1-2, reads EPEVTQTPSHQVTQMGQEVILRCVPISNHLYFYWYRQILGQKVEFLVSFYNNEISEKSEIFDDQFSVERPDGSNFTLKIRSTKLEDSAMYFCASTAANYGYTFGSGTRLTVV.